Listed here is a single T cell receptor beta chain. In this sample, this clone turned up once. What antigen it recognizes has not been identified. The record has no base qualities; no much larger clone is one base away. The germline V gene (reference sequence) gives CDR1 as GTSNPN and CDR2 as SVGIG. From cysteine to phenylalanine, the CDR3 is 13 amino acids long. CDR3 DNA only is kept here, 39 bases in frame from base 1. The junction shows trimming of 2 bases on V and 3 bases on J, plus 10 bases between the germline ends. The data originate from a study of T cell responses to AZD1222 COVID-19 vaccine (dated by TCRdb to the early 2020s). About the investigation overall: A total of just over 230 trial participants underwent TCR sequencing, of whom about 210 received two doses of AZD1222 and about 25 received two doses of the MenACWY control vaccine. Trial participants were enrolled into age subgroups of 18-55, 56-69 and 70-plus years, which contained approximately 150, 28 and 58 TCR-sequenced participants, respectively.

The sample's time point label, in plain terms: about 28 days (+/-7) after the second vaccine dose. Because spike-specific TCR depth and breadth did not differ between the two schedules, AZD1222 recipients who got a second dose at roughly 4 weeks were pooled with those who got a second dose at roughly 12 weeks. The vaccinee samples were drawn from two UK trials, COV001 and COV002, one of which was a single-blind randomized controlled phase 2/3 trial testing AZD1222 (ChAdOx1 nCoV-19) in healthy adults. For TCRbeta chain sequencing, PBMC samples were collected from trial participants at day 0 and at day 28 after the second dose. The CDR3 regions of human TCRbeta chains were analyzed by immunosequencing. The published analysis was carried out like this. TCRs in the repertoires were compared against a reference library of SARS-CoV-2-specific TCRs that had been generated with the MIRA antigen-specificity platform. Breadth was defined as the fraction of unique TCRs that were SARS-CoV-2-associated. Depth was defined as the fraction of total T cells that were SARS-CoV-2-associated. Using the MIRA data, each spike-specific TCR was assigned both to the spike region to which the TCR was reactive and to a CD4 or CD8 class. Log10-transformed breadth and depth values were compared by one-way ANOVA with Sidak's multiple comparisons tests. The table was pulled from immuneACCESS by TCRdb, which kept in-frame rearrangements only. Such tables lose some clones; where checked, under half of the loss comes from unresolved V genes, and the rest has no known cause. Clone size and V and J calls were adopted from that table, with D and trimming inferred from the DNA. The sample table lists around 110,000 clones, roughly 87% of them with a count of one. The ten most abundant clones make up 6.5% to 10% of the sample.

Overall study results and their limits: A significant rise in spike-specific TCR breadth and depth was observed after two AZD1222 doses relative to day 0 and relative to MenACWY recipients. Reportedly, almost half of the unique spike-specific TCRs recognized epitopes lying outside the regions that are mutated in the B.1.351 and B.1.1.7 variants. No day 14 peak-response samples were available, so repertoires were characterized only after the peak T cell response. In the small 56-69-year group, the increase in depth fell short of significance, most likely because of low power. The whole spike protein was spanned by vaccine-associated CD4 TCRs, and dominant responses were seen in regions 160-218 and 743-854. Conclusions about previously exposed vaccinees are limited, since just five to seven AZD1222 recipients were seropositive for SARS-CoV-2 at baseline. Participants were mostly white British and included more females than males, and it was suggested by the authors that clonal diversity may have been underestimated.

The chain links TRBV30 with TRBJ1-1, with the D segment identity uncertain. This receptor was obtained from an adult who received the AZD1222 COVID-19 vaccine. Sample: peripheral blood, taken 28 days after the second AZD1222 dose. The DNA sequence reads TGTGCCTGGAGTTTGGCAGGTTACACTGAAGCTTTCTTT. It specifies CAWSLAGYTEAFF.